These 26 T cell receptor beta chains were sequenced from one sample in a study of T cell repertoires in cytomegalovirus infection. What these receptors recognize is not known. One entry per CDR3 protein, called by TCRdb with MiXCR from the reads. The table has 750,000 to 900,000 distinct CDR3 sequences, about 29% seen once. Specimen: cultured CD8+ T cells from PBMCs, collected from culture after CMV antigen stimulation. The receptors stem from a human donor in good health (CMV status not recorded). Some clones in this sample may be carry-over from other donors' samples.

The chain is built from TRBV28 and TRBJ2-7; TRBD1 matches at 7 bases. Germline V CDR1 and CDR2: MDHEN, SYDVKM. With V trimmed by 7 bases and J by 4 bases, 13 bases remained unmatched. The CDR3 is 15 residues long. The chain's CDR3 is CASNTGTEVGYEQYV. The CDR3 coding sequence is TGTGCCAGCAACACCGGGACAGAGGTAGGGTACGAGCAGTACGTC.

This sequence joins TRBV6-2 or TRBV6-3 and TRBJ2-5, with unresolved D. This CDR3 spans 14 amino acids. Germline V gene sequence: CDR1 MNHEY, CDR2 SVGEGT. Trimming took off 5 bases at V and 2 bases at J, with 12 bases between the two ends. CDR3 in DNA: TGTGCCAGCAGTCGAGTAGACTCACAAGAGACCCAGTACTTC. Translating it yields CASSRVDSQETQYF.

The chain combines TRBV6-5 with TRBJ1-4; 8 nucleotides agree with TRBD1. CDR1 is MNHEY and CDR2 is SVGAGI in the germline V gene. Trimming took 5 bases from V and 0 from J; bases not matched to a gene: 8. The CDR3 runs to 17 residues. The CDR3, as DNA: TGTGCCAGCAGTGCGGACAGGGCCGTTGCAACTAATGAAAAACTGTTTTTT. Protein product: CASSADRAVATNEKLFF.

This clonotype was seen repeatedly, ten times or more. The chain recombines TRBV2 with TRBJ1-5; weak D call: TRBD1 (5 bases). The CDR3 spans 15 residues. V shed 4 bases and J shed 6 bases, with 16 bases lying between them. Germline CDR1 reads SNHLY; CDR2 reads FYNNEI. DNA for the CDR3: TGTGCCAGCAGTGGACAGCGTCCTCTGGGTCAGCCCCAGCATTTT. Amino acids: CASSGQRPLGQPQHF.

Concerning this clonotype: In this CDR3 the conserved last residue, phenylalanine or tryptophan, is missing, so a read error is likely. The J gene is TRBJ2-1, the V gene TRBV7-3, with a tentative D call TRBD1 (6 bases). Trimming removed 6 bases from V and 4 bases from J, with 16 bases in between. The length of the CDR3 is 15 residues. CDR1 and CDR2 from the germline V gene are SGHTA and FQGTGA. The CDR3 coding sequence is TGTGCCAGCAGACCTACAGGGTCGGGATACAATGAGCAGTTCATC. It yields the protein CASRPTGSGYNEQFI.

This clonotype was detected a few times. This chain joins TRBV20-1 and TRBJ1-3; TRBD1 might be the D (5 bases). The V and J ends lost 5 bases and 4 bases respectively, with 6 bases between them. This CDR3 is built from 11 residues. CDR1 DFQATT and CDR2 SNEGSKA come from the germline V gene (reference sequence). In DNA, the CDR3 is TGCAGTGCTGGGGGAGGAAACACCATATATTTT. This sequence encodes CSAGGGNTIYF.

The chain recombines TRBV7-3 with TRBJ1-6; D ambiguous. The CDR3 has 15 amino acids. CDR1 and CDR2 from the germline V gene are SGHTA and FQGTGA. With 5 bases removed from V and 0 bases from J, the gap between germline ends came to 8 bases. The CDR3 is CASSASSSYNSPLHF. The CDR3, as DNA: TGTGCCAGCAGCGCATCAAGCTCCTATAATTCACCCCTCCACTTT.

The gene calls are TRBV6-2 or TRBV6-3 and TRBJ2-3; TRBD1 is a possible D gene (6 bases). CDR1 is MNHEY, CDR2 SVGEGT, per germline. CDR3 length: 17 residues. Trimming pared 5 bases from V and 3 bases from J, leaving 21 bases between. Here the CDR3 DNA reads TGTGCCAGCAGTACCTTCACAGGGCGGCCCGGAACAGATACGCAGTATTTT. Its translation: CASSTFTGRPGTDTQYF.

The chain employs TRBV20-1 and TRBJ1-5, with a tentative D call TRBD1 (6 bases). The CDR3 extends over 16 amino acids. Germline V gene sequence: CDR1 DFQATT, CDR2 SNEGSKA (reference sequence). Trimming pared 0 bases from V and 0 bases from J, leaving 12 bases between. The CDR3 reads CSARDYQDSSNQPQHF. The CDR3 DNA sequence: TGCAGTGCTAGAGATTATCAGGACAGTAGCAATCAGCCCCAGCATTTT.

The chain combines TRBV6-8 with TRBJ2-7; D not certain. V dropped 2 bases and J dropped 9 bases, with 14 bases sitting between them. This CDR3 has 13 residues. CDR1 and CDR2 from the germline V gene are MNHGY and SAAAGT. As DNA, the CDR3 is TGTGCCAGCAGTTACAACATTCCGGGTGGGCAGTACGTC. Its translation: CASSYNIPGGQYV.

This clonotype has a count of ten or more. V and J are TRBV7-2 and TRBJ1-1; D uncertain. The CDR3 loop spans 13 amino acids. CDR1 and CDR2 from the germline V gene are SGHTA and FQGNSA. Trimming took 5 bases from V and 1 from J, leaving 8 bases between them. The CDR3 sequence is CASSVYRNTEAFF. In nucleotides, the CDR3 is TGTGCCAGCAGCGTGTATAGGAACACTGAAGCTTTCTTT.

This clonotype was recorded a few times. The chain is built from TRBV7-3 and TRBJ1-3; D is unresolved. Germline CDR1 reads SGHTA; CDR2 reads FQGTGA. The CDR3 covers 15 residues. The V end was cut by 2 bases, the J end by 4 bases, with 12 bases between. CDR3 sequence reads: CASSLSPGAGNTIYF. In nucleotides, the CDR3 is TGTGCCAGCAGCTTATCCCCGGGTGCGGGAAACACCATATATTTT.

This clonotype was counted many times. The chain couples TRBV7-9 to TRBJ1-1; 8 bases align to TRBD1. Trimming at V came to 1 base and at J to 11 bases, leaving 0 bases not matched to a gene. The CDR3 has 11 residues. Germline V gene sequence: CDR1 SEHNR, CDR2 FQNEAQ (reference sequence). CDR3 residues: CASSLGDRAFF. In nucleotides, the CDR3 is TGTGCCAGCAGCTTAGGGGACAGGGCTTTCTTT.

The V call is TRBV19, the J call TRBJ1-1; possible D gene TRBD1, 6 bases. Trimming stripped 4 bases from V and 5 bases from J, with 11 bases between. The CDR3 totals 13 residues. Per the germline V gene, CDR1 is LNHDA and CDR2 is SQIVND (reference sequence). CDR3 bases: TGTGCCAGTAGTACTATAGGGGGAACTGAAGCTTTCTTT. Its translation: CASSTIGGTEAFF.

The chain combines TRBV6-6 with TRBJ1-1, with D possibly matching TRBD1 (5 bases). CDR1 is MNHNY and CDR2 is SVGAGI in the germline V gene (reference sequence). Trimming removed 1 base from V and 5 bases from J, with 11 bases in between. This CDR3 has 14 residues. In nucleotides, the CDR3 is TGTGCCAGCAGTTACTATCGGGGGGGGACTGAAGCTTTCTTT. As protein: CASSYYRGGTEAFF.

The chain carries TRBV4-1 and TRBJ2-2; no reliable D call. Between the trimmed V and J ends, which lost 1 base and 3 bases, there was a span of 9 bases. CDR1 and CDR2 (germline): MGHRA, YSYEKL. The CDR3 consists of 15 residues. DNA for the CDR3: TGCGCCAGCAGCCAAGCAGCTCTGTACACCGGGGAGCTGTTTTTT. This gives the protein CASSQAALYTGELFF.

This chain connects TRBV2 to TRBJ2-1, with 7 bases aligning to TRBD1. In germline, CDR1 is SNHLY, CDR2 FYNNEI. The length of the CDR3 is 15 residues. Trimming cost V 5 bases and J 4 bases; bases outside gene matches: 8. The CDR3 region has the DNA TGTGCCAGCAGTCAGGGGGACCCTCCTTACAATGAGCAGTTCTTC. Translation: CASSQGDPPYNEQFF.

This clonotype has just a few counts. The chain has TRBV2 and TRBJ1-5; 9 nucleotides match TRBD1. The germline gives CDR1 SNHLY, CDR2 FYNNEI. The CDR3 sequence is 14 residues long. J was trimmed by 7 bases and V by 2 bases; bases with no gene match: 3. The DNA of the CDR3 is TGTGCCAGCAGTGAATGGGACAGGGACCAGCCCCAGCATTTT. It yields the protein CASSEWDRDQPQHF.

This clonotype was observed a few times. This rearrangement joins TRBV7-9 to TRBJ2-1, with 7 bases identical to TRBD1. Germline V gene sequence: CDR1 SEHNR, CDR2 FQNEAQ (reference sequence). Germline trimming cut 3 bases from V and 5 bases from J; bases unmatched to any gene: 4. This CDR3 has 14 residues. The CDR3, as DNA: TGTGCCAGCAGCTTCCCGGACAGGAACAATGAGCAGTTCTTC. Translated, it gives CASSFPDRNNEQFF.

There are a few counts of this clonotype. The chain couples TRBV2 to TRBJ2-5, with D maybe TRBD2 (5 bases). V gave up 0 bases and J gave up 0 bases, with 14 bases separating them. The germline V gene encodes CDR1 SNHLY and CDR2 FYNNEI. The CDR3 is 17 residues long. The CDR3 reads CASSEALGLAHQETQYF. For the CDR3, the DNA is TGTGCCAGCAGTGAAGCGCTTGGGCTAGCCCACCAAGAGACCCAGTACTTC.

This clonotype was seen repeatedly, ten times or more. The chain uses TRBV6-5 and TRBJ1-2; the match to TRBD1 covers 8 bases. V dropped 3 bases and J dropped 2; count of bases not matched to a gene: 8. This CDR3 contains 16 residues. Germline V CDR1 and CDR2: MNHEY, SVGAGI. The CDR3 DNA is TGTGCCAGCAGTTATACGACAGGGGAACTCAACTATGGCTACACCTTC. Amino acids: CASSYTTGELNYGYTF.

In this sample, this clonotype turned up a few times. This sequence joins TRBV7-6 and TRBJ2-6; D ambiguous. This CDR3 is built from 16 residues. Germline loops: CDR1 SGHVS, CDR2 FNYEAQ. The ends were cut back, 2 bases at V and 2 bases at J, with 10 bases in the middle. The CDR3 is CASSLFTSPGANVLTF. The CDR3 DNA reads as TGTGCCAGCAGCTTATTCACGAGCCCTGGGGCCAACGTCCTGACTTTC. Full variable domain (missing parts from reference TRBV7-6 and TRBJ2-6): GAGVSQSPRYKVTKRGQDVALRCDPISGHVSLYWYRQALGQGPEFLTYFNYEAQQDKSGLPNDRFSAERPEGSISTLTIQRTEQRDSAMYRCASSLFTSPGANVLTFGAGSRLTVL.

The genes are TRBV7-9 and TRBJ2-1; TRBD1 agrees at 7 bases. The CDR3 spans 15 residues. The J segment lost 4 bases and the V segment lost 11 bases, leaving 14 bases of the junction unmatched. The germline gives CDR1 SEHNR, CDR2 FQNEAQ (reference sequence). The CDR3: CAAEGALGSYNEQFF. In DNA, the CDR3 is TGTGCCGCAGAGGGGGCCTTGGGATCGTACAATGAGCAGTTCTTC.

The V call is TRBV7-9, the J call TRBJ1-3, with D possibly being TRBD1 (5 bases). Germline lookup yields CDR1 SEHNR and CDR2 FQNEAQ (reference sequence). V was trimmed by 2 bases and J by 0 bases, leaving 20 bases between them. The length of the CDR3 is 19 residues. The CDR3 nucleotides are TGTGCCAGCAGCTTACCCGTACAGGTGTCAGCCCTCTCTGGAAACACCATATATTTT. Residues: CASSLPVQVSALSGNTIYF.

The chain combines TRBV19 with TRBJ1-1; unclear D gene. The V end was cut by 4 bases, the J end by 3 bases, with 12 bases between. The CDR3 totals 14 residues. Germline CDR1 is LNHDA and CDR2 is SQIVND (reference sequence). The CDR3 spells CASSKQKFDTEAFF. Here the CDR3 DNA reads TGTGCCAGTAGTAAACAGAAATTCGACACTGAAGCTTTCTTT.

The chain recombines TRBV14 with TRBJ1-1; tentative D call: TRBD1 (5 bases). The CDR3 contains 15 residues. Trimming shortened V by 4 bases and J by 0 bases, and 12 bases separated the two germline ends. Germline CDR1 is SGHDN and CDR2 is FVKESK. CDR3 protein: CASSPWDFMNTEAFF. The CDR3 nucleotides are TGTGCCAGCAGCCCCTGGGACTTCATGAACACTGAAGCTTTCTTT.